These T cell receptor beta chains were read from a single sample in a study of T cell changes during pregnancy in multiple sclerosis. TCRdb keeps only in-frame clones here, not all; method: immunoSEQ multiplex PCR. The data contain over 70,000 clones, almost 95% of them singletons. Sequences were derived from peripheral blood, sampled in the third trimester of pregnancy. The receptors stem from a female donor with multiple sclerosis, enrolled in a pregnancy study. The CDR3 runs from the conserved cysteine through the conserved F or W. Each record gives: clone size, D gene, J gene, CDR3 length, V gene, CDR3 DNA, CDR3 protein. A D gene is named only where the DNA matches it firmly. Some rows mark clone size as missing; the rest say once, few, many or name a class of expanded clone.

size: NA
D: TRBD1
J: TRBJ1-1
length: 16
V: TRBV10-3
DNA: TGTGCCATCAGTGACTTAACAGGGGCTCGGGGACAGGAAGCTTTCTTT
CDR3: CAISDLTGARGQEAFF

size: NA
D: NA
J: TRBJ1-5
length: 16
V: TRBV19
DNA: TGTGCCAGTATCGGACAGTCCGGGTATAGCAATCAGCCCCAGCATTTT
CDR3: CASIGQSGYSNQPQHF

size: NA
D: TRBD2
J: TRBJ2-7
length: 17
V: TRBV11-2
DNA: TGTGCCAGCAGTCGAACGCACAGCGGGAGATTAGCCTACGAGCAGTACTTC
CDR3: CASSRTHSGRLAYEQYF

size: NA
D: TRBD1
J: TRBJ2-7
length: 14
V: TRBV7-9
DNA: TGTGCCAGCAGCTACCGGACAGGTTCCTACGAGCAGTACTTC
CDR3: CASSYRTGSYEQYF

size: NA
D: TRBD2
J: TRBJ2-3
length: 17
V: TRBV5-1
DNA: TGCGCCAGCAGCCCGGGACTAGCGGGAGGACGCACAGATACGCAGTATTTT
CDR3: CASSPGLAGGRTDTQYF

size: once
D: TRBD1
J: TRBJ2-7
length: 13
V: TRBV5-1
DNA: TGCGCCAGCAGCAACGGACAGGGATACGAGCAGTACTTC
CDR3: CASSNGQGYEQYF

size: NA
D: NA
J: TRBJ1-1
length: 16
V: TRBV5-1
DNA: TGCGCCAGCCTTATAGGGGAGGGAGAAATGAACACTGAAGCTTTCTTT
CDR3: CASLIGEGEMNTEAFF

size: NA
D: TRBD2
J: TRBJ2-5
length: 19
V: TRBV7-8
DNA: TGTGCCAGCAGCTTAGCTTCCGGGACTAGCGGGAGGGCCACCGAGACCCAGTACTTC
CDR3: CASSLASGTSGRATETQYF

size: NA
D: NA
J: TRBJ2-3
length: 14
V: TRBV7-3
DNA: TGTGCCAGCAGCTTAACAGGGGGCACAGATACGCAGTATTTT
CDR3: CASSLTGGTDTQYF

size: NA
D: NA
J: TRBJ1-1
length: 14
V: TRBV18
DNA: TGTGCCAGCTCACCAAACGGGGGAGGCACTGAAGCTTTCTTT
CDR3: CASSPNGGGTEAFF

size: NA
D: NA
J: TRBJ2-1
length: 10
V: TRBV2
DNA: TGTGCCAGCAGTCTCTATGAGCAGTTCTTC
CDR3: CASSLYEQFF

size: NA
D: NA
J: TRBJ2-7
length: 15
V: TRBV2
DNA: TGTGCCAGCAGTGGCCGGGAGAGGGGCTCTTACGAGCAGTACTTC
CDR3: CASSGRERGSYEQYF

size: NA
D: NA
J: TRBJ2-1
length: 13
V: TRBV5-4
DNA: TGTGCCAGCAGCTTGGACAGGGCCGATGAGCAGTTCTTC
CDR3: CASSLDRADEQFF

size: NA
D: TRBD1
J: TRBJ1-3
length: 17
V: TRBV5-6
DNA: TGTGCCAGCAGCTTGGTTCCTGGCAGGGGGCCTGGAAACACCATATATTTT
CDR3: CASSLVPGRGPGNTIYF

size: NA
D: NA
J: TRBJ2-7
length: 14
V: TRBV15
DNA: TGTGCCACCAGCACCCCGGGAGCGTCCTACGAGCAGTACTTC
CDR3: CATSTPGASYEQYF

size: NA
D: NA
J: TRBJ1-2
length: 14
V: TRBV9
DNA: TGTGCCAGCAGCGCCCCCGGGAGGCTCTATGGCTACACCTTC
CDR3: CASSAPGRLYGYTF

size: NA
D: NA
J: TRBJ1-1
length: 14
V: TRBV4-1
DNA: TGCGCCAGCAGCCGGACTGATCGGGGGACTGAAGCTTTCTTT
CDR3: CASSRTDRGTEAFF

size: NA
D: TRBD1
J: TRBJ2-1
length: 16
V: TRBV5-1
DNA: TGCGCCAGCAGCTTGTACTTGGGACAGGCCTACAATGAGCAGTTCTTC
CDR3: CASSLYLGQAYNEQFF

size: NA
D: TRBD1
J: TRBJ1-5
length: 14
V: TRBV19
DNA: TGTGCCAGTAGCTCCGGGACAGGGCATCAGCCCCAGCATTTT
CDR3: CASSSGTGHQPQHF

size: NA
D: TRBD1
J: TRBJ2-7
length: 18
V: TRBV6-4
DNA: TGTGCCAGCAGTGACTCGACAGGGTTGATTACCAGCTCCTACGAGCAGTACTTC
CDR3: CASSDSTGLITSSYEQYF

size: NA
D: TRBD1
J: TRBJ1-2
length: 12
V: TRBV2
DNA: TGTGCCAACCCCGACAGGGTATATGGCTACACCTTC
CDR3: CANPDRVYGYTF

size: NA
D: NA
J: TRBJ1-2
length: 14
V: TRBV27
DNA: TGTGCCAGCAGTTGGAGTGGCACCGACTATGGCTACACCTTC
CDR3: CASSWSGTDYGYTF

size: NA
D: TRBD1
J: TRBJ2-7
length: 15
V: TRBV6-5
DNA: TGTGCCAGCAGTTACTCTAGGACAGGGGGCAGAGAGCAGTACTTC
CDR3: CASSYSRTGGREQYF

size: NA
D: NA
J: TRBJ2-7
length: 14
V: TRBV4-2
DNA: TGTGCCAGCAGCCAAGATCGAGTGGCGGGTCGGCAGTACTTC
CDR3: CASSQDRVAGRQYF

size: NA
D: TRBD1
J: TRBJ1-5
length: 13
V: TRBV6-6
DNA: TGTGCCAGCGTAACAGGGGGAAGCCAGCCCCAGCATTTT
CDR3: CASVTGGSQPQHF

size: NA
D: TRBD1
J: TRBJ2-3
length: 15
V: TRBV7-9
DNA: TGTGCCAGCAGCCTGGACAGGGGGAGCACAGATACGCAGTATTTT
CDR3: CASSLDRGSTDTQYF

size: NA
D: NA
J: TRBJ2-7
length: 12
V: TRBV28
DNA: TGTGCCAGCAGTTCTAGCGCCGACGAGCAGTACTTC
CDR3: CASSSSADEQYF

size: NA
D: NA
J: TRBJ2-5
length: 11
V: TRBV30
DNA: TGTGCCTGGAGTGGGTCAGGGACCCAGTACTTC
CDR3: CAWSGSGTQYF

size: NA
D: TRBD1
J: TRBJ2-7
length: 16
V: TRBV4-1
DNA: TGCGCCAGCAGCCTAACCTCGGGACAGGGAATTTACGAGCAGTACTTC
CDR3: CASSLTSGQGIYEQYF

size: NA
D: TRBD1
J: TRBJ2-6
length: 15
V: TRBV10-3
DNA: TGTGCCATCAGTGGACTACAGGGGGCAGCCAACGTCCTGACTTTC
CDR3: CAISGLQGAANVLTF

size: NA
D: TRBD2
J: TRBJ2-7
length: 16
V: TRBV28
DNA: TGTGCCAGCAGTTTATGGGGGCTAGCGGGAGTCTACGAGCAGTACTTC
CDR3: CASSLWGLAGVYEQYF

size: NA
D: NA
J: TRBJ2-1
length: 12
V: TRBV13
DNA: TGTGCCAGCAGCCCGCCCAGCAATGAGCAGTTCTTC
CDR3: CASSPPSNEQFF

size: NA
D: NA
J: TRBJ2-5
length: 13
V: TRBV28
DNA: TGTGCCAGCGGCGGGACCCTGAAGCGGACCCAGTACTTC
CDR3: CASGGTLKRTQYF

size: once
D: NA
J: TRBJ1-3
length: 15
V: TRBV7-9
DNA: TGTGCCAGCAGTTTTCAGGGTGGCTCTGGAAACACCATATATTTT
CDR3: CASSFQGGSGNTIYF

size: NA
D: NA
J: TRBJ2-5
length: 12
V: TRBV5-1
DNA: TGCGCCAGCACGGGGGATCGAGAGACCCAGTACTTC
CDR3: CASTGDRETQYF

size: NA
D: NA
J: TRBJ1-2
length: 14
V: TRBV4-2
DNA: TGTGCCAGCAGCCAAGCTGACACGAACTATGGCTACACCTTC
CDR3: CASSQADTNYGYTF

size: NA
D: NA
J: TRBJ1-1
length: 11
V: TRBV14
DNA: TGTGCCAGCAGCCAAGCGGTTGAAGCTTTCTTT
CDR3: CASSQAVEAFF

size: NA
D: NA
J: TRBJ2-1
length: 14
V: TRBV9
DNA: TGTGCCAGCAGCCCGCTAGCGTTCCACAATGAGCAGTTCTTC
CDR3: CASSPLAFHNEQFF

size: NA
D: TRBD1
J: TRBJ2-5
length: 14
V: TRBV6-5
DNA: TGTGCCAGCAGCCCGACAGGGTATCAAGAGACCCAGTACTTC
CDR3: CASSPTGYQETQYF

size: once
D: NA
J: TRBJ2-1
length: 11
V: TRBV6-5
DNA: TGTGCCAGCGGGTACGGCGGCGAGCAGTTCTTC
CDR3: CASGYGGEQFF

size: NA
D: TRBD2
J: TRBJ2-5
length: 16
V: TRBV9
DNA: TGTGCCAGCAGCCCCCGGGGACTAGCGGGAGTGGAGACCCAGTACTTC
CDR3: CASSPRGLAGVETQYF

size: NA
D: NA
J: TRBJ1-1
length: 15
V: TRBV21-1
DNA: TGTGCCAGCATCAAGCGGGACAGGGTGAACACTGAAGCTTTCTTT
CDR3: CASIKRDRVNTEAFF